The sequence of this T cell receptor (beta chain) was determined in a study of blood T cell repertoires in COVID-19. Per the germline V gene, CDR1 is KGHSH and CDR2 is LQKENI. CDR3 length equals 16 residues. The J segment lost 4 bases and the V segment lost 5 bases, leaving 8 bases of the junction unmatched. Some clones are missing from TCRdb's copy, which holds only in-frame ones; the method was immunoSEQ multiplex PCR. The table has 250,000 or so clones, around 89% seen once; the top ten hold about 9.3%. Sequenced: PBMCs or T cells enriched from blood (not recorded which). The source of this sequence is a man in his forties or fifties who had recovered from COVID-19. The chain couples TRBV18 to TRBJ2-2, with 9 bases matching TRBD2. CDR3 sequence: CASSTSSGTVTGELFF. The DNA for the CDR3 is TGTGCCAGCTCAACTTCTAGCGGGACCGTCACCGGGGAGCTGTTTTTT. Looking up the rest from reference TRBV18 and TRBJ2-2 gives the full variable domain: NAGVMQNPRHLVRRRGQEARLRCSPMKGHSHVYWYRQLPEEGLKFMVYLQKENIIDESGMPKERFSAEFPKEGPSILRIQQVVRGDSAAYFCASSTSSGTVTGELFFGEGSRLTVL.